The rows below give T cell receptor beta chains drawn from one sample of a study of T cells in localized non-small cell lung cancer. The method was immunoSEQ multiplex PCR; TCRdb's version includes in-frame clones alone and lacks a portion of them. The sample has more than 3,500 clones, about 25% seen once. Sequenced here: lung tumor tissue, sampled before any cancer treatment. All receptors come from a male donor aged 60 or over with stage I lung adenocarcinoma. Both conserved end residues are part of each CDR3. Rows give clone size only sometimes, using once, few, many, or a class for an expanded clone.

j_gene	v_gene	abundance	CDR3aa
TRBJ2-7	TRBV14	-	CASSPQKGHSYEQYF
TRBJ1-6	TRBV11-3	-	CASSMTGVDSPLHF
TRBJ2-7	TRBV11-3	-	CASSPRASAGGEQYF
TRBJ1-1	TRBV7-6	few	CASSRTGLNTEAFF
TRBJ2-3	TRBV11-3	medium-sized	CASSPEGATDTQYF
TRBJ1-3	TRBV1	-	CASSQQGYLSGNTIYF
TRBJ1-1	TRBV6-8	few	CASSSTGGTEAFF
TRBJ2-6	TRBV19	-	CASSSAGSGANVLTF